The rows below give T cell receptor beta chains drawn from one sample of a study of blood T cell repertoires in COVID-19. Here immunoSEQ multiplex PCR was the method, and the copy in TCRdb shows in-frame clones only, minus some. Of about 250,000 clones listed, around nine tenths are singletons. Sequenced sample: PBMCs or T cells enriched from blood (not recorded which). Receptors originate from a middle-aged woman who had been exposed to COVID-19. Each CDR3 is given with its conserved first and last residue. Fields, in order: clone size, V gene, J gene, D gene, CDR3 DNA, CDR3 protein. D genes are given only for firm matches. A clone size is listed for some rows: how often the clone was seen (once, few, many), or a class if it is expanded.

clone_size: .; v_call: TRBV7-9; j_call: TRBJ2-2; d_call: .; cdr3_nt: TGTGCCAGCAGCACCGGGACATCTGTGAACACCGGGGAGCTGTTTTTT; cdr3_aa: CASSTGTSVNTGELFF
clone_size: once; v_call: TRBV7-9; j_call: TRBJ2-3; d_call: .; cdr3_nt: TGTGCCAGCAGCTCGACCACCAGCGGGTCAAGCACAGATACGCAGTATTTT; cdr3_aa: CASSSTTSGSSTDTQYF
clone_size: .; v_call: TRBV7-3; j_call: TRBJ2-1; d_call: .; cdr3_nt: TGTGCCAGCAGCTCGGAGGGAGTTGGGTATGAGCAGTTCTTC; cdr3_aa: CASSSEGVGYEQFF
clone_size: .; v_call: TRBV5-1; j_call: TRBJ1-4; d_call: .; cdr3_nt: TGCGCCAGCAGCTTGGGCGGTGGATCACTCGCACGTGCTAATGAAAAACTGTTTTTT; cdr3_aa: CASSLGGGSLARANEKLFF
clone_size: .; v_call: TRBV16; j_call: TRBJ2-3; d_call: TRBD1; cdr3_nt: TGTGCCAGCAGCCAAATGACCAAAAGGGCAGGGGGCGCAGATACGCAGTATTTT; cdr3_aa: CASSQMTKRAGGADTQYF
clone_size: few; v_call: TRBV30; j_call: TRBJ2-1; d_call: TRBD2; cdr3_nt: TGTGCGTTGGAGAGCGGGGGGGTTTACAATGAGCAGTTCTTC; cdr3_aa: CALESGGVYNEQFF
clone_size: once; v_call: TRBV5-3; j_call: TRBJ2-7; d_call: TRBD1; cdr3_nt: TGTGCCAGAAGTTCCCTGACAAAATCGGACAGGTTCTTC; cdr3_aa: CARSSLTKSDRFF
clone_size: .; v_call: TRBV7-2; j_call: TRBJ1-1; d_call: .; cdr3_nt: TGTGCCAGCAGCTGGACGGGGGATACTGAAGCTTTCTTT; cdr3_aa: CASSWTGDTEAFF
clone_size: .; v_call: TRBV6-1; j_call: TRBJ1-2; d_call: TRBD1; cdr3_nt: TGTGCCAGCAGTGAAAGTGCAGGGGGCGTGGGCTACACCTTC; cdr3_aa: CASSESAGGVGYTF
clone_size: few; v_call: TRBV7-8; j_call: TRBJ1-5; d_call: TRBD1; cdr3_nt: TGTGCCAGCAGCGCGGACAGGGGACGACAGCCCCAGCATTTT; cdr3_aa: CASSADRGRQPQHF
clone_size: .; v_call: TRBV19; j_call: TRBJ2-5; d_call: .; cdr3_nt: TGTGCCAGTAGACCTTCGCGGAATGAAGAGACCCAGTACTTC; cdr3_aa: CASRPSRNEETQYF
clone_size: .; v_call: TRBV7-2; j_call: TRBJ1-5; d_call: .; cdr3_nt: TGTGCCAGCAGCTCAGGACAGCCTAGATATAGCAATCAGCCCCAGCATTTT; cdr3_aa: CASSSGQPRYSNQPQHF
clone_size: .; v_call: TRBV28; j_call: TRBJ2-5; d_call: TRBD1; cdr3_nt: TGTGCCAGCAGAGAACAGGGGGTTCAAGAGACCCAGTACTTC; cdr3_aa: CASREQGVQETQYF
clone_size: .; v_call: TRBV7-8; j_call: TRBJ1-4; d_call: TRBD1; cdr3_nt: TGTGCCAGCAGCGTTACTACGGGACAGGCTAATGAAAAACTGTTTTTT; cdr3_aa: CASSVTTGQANEKLFF
clone_size: .; v_call: TRBV5-6; j_call: TRBJ2-5; d_call: .; cdr3_nt: TGTGCCAGCAACTCCACATCGGTGGAATGGAGGGTTTCGAGGGAGACCCAGTACTTC; cdr3_aa: CASNSTSVEWRVSRETQYF
clone_size: .; v_call: TRBV12-3/TRBV12-4; j_call: TRBJ1-1; d_call: .; cdr3_nt: TGTGCCAGCAGCCTACACACTGAAGCTTTCTTT; cdr3_aa: CASSLHTEAFF
clone_size: once; v_call: TRBV29-1; j_call: TRBJ2-2; d_call: TRBD2; cdr3_nt: TGCAGCGTTGGTCTAGCGGGAGGGCCGCGCACCGGGGAGCTGTTTTTT; cdr3_aa: CSVGLAGGPRTGELFF
clone_size: .; v_call: TRBV18; j_call: TRBJ1-1; d_call: .; cdr3_nt: TGTGCCAGCTCACCGAATTCGGCAGGGAGGCTGGACACTGAAGCTTTCTTT; cdr3_aa: CASSPNSAGRLDTEAFF
clone_size: .; v_call: TRBV5-4; j_call: TRBJ2-5; d_call: TRBD2; cdr3_nt: TGTGCCAGCAGTTTAACTAGCGGACTAGAAGAGACCCAGTACTTC; cdr3_aa: CASSLTSGLEETQYF
clone_size: .; v_call: TRBV4-2; j_call: TRBJ2-7; d_call: .; cdr3_nt: TGTGCCAGCAGCCAAGATTTTCCCGGGGGCTCCTACGAGCAGTACTTC; cdr3_aa: CASSQDFPGGSYEQYF
clone_size: .; v_call: TRBV9; j_call: TRBJ1-2; d_call: .; cdr3_nt: TGTGCCAGCAGTGTAGAAGGTGTAACTCTGGGGCCATACTATGGCTACACCTTC; cdr3_aa: CASSVEGVTLGPYYGYTF
clone_size: .; v_call: TRBV7-9; j_call: TRBJ2-1; d_call: .; cdr3_nt: TGTGCCAGCAGCTTAGCGGCCAGGGGAACCTACAATGAGCAGTTCTTC; cdr3_aa: CASSLAARGTYNEQFF
clone_size: once; v_call: TRBV5-6; j_call: TRBJ1-1; d_call: .; cdr3_nt: TGTGCCCTAACCGGGGGCACTGAAGCTTTCTTT; cdr3_aa: CALTGGTEAFF
clone_size: .; v_call: TRBV20-1; j_call: TRBJ1-3; d_call: .; cdr3_nt: TGCAGTGCTAGAGTTCGAGACACCATATATTTT; cdr3_aa: CSARVRDTIYF
clone_size: .; v_call: TRBV21-1; j_call: TRBJ2-4; d_call: .; cdr3_nt: TGTGCCAGCAGGATCCTAGCGGGGGGGAAACTAGCCAAAAACATTCAGTACTTC; cdr3_aa: CASRILAGGKLAKNIQYF
clone_size: .; v_call: TRBV24-1; j_call: TRBJ1-5; d_call: .; cdr3_nt: TGTGCCACCAGTGATTTGGCGGGGGGTTTCAATCAGCCCCAGCATTTT; cdr3_aa: CATSDLAGGFNQPQHF
clone_size: once; v_call: TRBV7-9; j_call: TRBJ2-3; d_call: .; cdr3_nt: TGTGCCAGCAGCCCCCGCGGTGGGTTGACAGATACGCAGTATTTT; cdr3_aa: CASSPRGGLTDTQYF
clone_size: .; v_call: TRBV24-1; j_call: TRBJ2-2; d_call: .; cdr3_nt: TGTGCCACCAGTTGGGGGCGGAGCGGGGAGCTGTTTTTT; cdr3_aa: CATSWGRSGELFF
clone_size: .; v_call: TRBV7-7; j_call: TRBJ2-5; d_call: TRBD2; cdr3_nt: TGTGCTAGCAGCTTGGGATTGACTAGCGACACCTCCCAAGAGACCCAGTACTTC; cdr3_aa: CASSLGLTSDTSQETQYF
clone_size: .; v_call: TRBV28; j_call: TRBJ2-5; d_call: TRBD1; cdr3_nt: TGTGCCAGCAGTTTATTTTCAGGGGGCGGGGAGACCCAGTACTTC; cdr3_aa: CASSLFSGGGETQYF
clone_size: .; v_call: TRBV19; j_call: TRBJ1-5; d_call: TRBD1; cdr3_nt: TGTGCCAGTACCAGTCGACAGGGGATCCGTTCGGGGCCCCAGCATTTT; cdr3_aa: CASTSRQGIRSGPQHF
clone_size: .; v_call: TRBV27; j_call: TRBJ1-1; d_call: .; cdr3_nt: TGTGCCAGCAGTTTACAGGCAGTAAAGACTGAAGCTTTCTTT; cdr3_aa: CASSLQAVKTEAFF
clone_size: .; v_call: TRBV10-1; j_call: TRBJ1-5; d_call: .; cdr3_nt: TGCGCCAGCATTGGCCCTGGGCCCGTTCCGGAGCCCCAGCATTTT; cdr3_aa: CASIGPGPVPEPQHF
clone_size: once; v_call: TRBV5-1; j_call: TRBJ2-2; d_call: TRBD2; cdr3_nt: TGTGCCAGCAGCCGGGACAGTTTTAGCGGGAGGCGGGGCACCGGGGAGCTGTTTTTT; cdr3_aa: CASSRDSFSGRRGTGELFF
clone_size: .; v_call: TRBV18; j_call: TRBJ1-5; d_call: TRBD1; cdr3_nt: TGTGCCAGCTCAGGGGACAGGGGTGAGCCCCAGCATTTT; cdr3_aa: CASSGDRGEPQHF
clone_size: .; v_call: TRBV5-4; j_call: TRBJ1-2; d_call: TRBD1; cdr3_nt: TGTGCCAGCAGCTCTGCCCGGGACAGGGTTGATGGCTACACCTTC; cdr3_aa: CASSSARDRVDGYTF
clone_size: .; v_call: TRBV5-1; j_call: TRBJ2-2; d_call: TRBD1; cdr3_nt: TGTGCCAGCAGCCCCCGGACAGGGCAGTACACCGGGGAGCTGTTTTTT; cdr3_aa: CASSPRTGQYTGELFF
clone_size: .; v_call: TRBV19; j_call: TRBJ2-4; d_call: TRBD2; cdr3_nt: TGTGCCAGTAGTATTGGACTAGCGGATAACATTCAGTACTTC; cdr3_aa: CASSIGLADNIQYF
clone_size: .; v_call: TRBV19; j_call: TRBJ1-5; d_call: .; cdr3_nt: TGTGCCAGTAGAGGGGGGGGTCAGGGCAATCAGCCCCAGCATTTT; cdr3_aa: CASRGGGQGNQPQHF
clone_size: .; v_call: TRBV28; j_call: TRBJ2-3; d_call: TRBD2; cdr3_nt: TGTGCCAGCACGCTAGCGGGGGGGCTTGCGTTTACAGATACGCAGTATTTT; cdr3_aa: CASTLAGGLAFTDTQYF
clone_size: .; v_call: TRBV27; j_call: TRBJ2-3; d_call: TRBD1; cdr3_nt: TGTGCCAGCAGTTTTCAAGGGACAGGGGGCGCAGATACGCAGTATTTT; cdr3_aa: CASSFQGTGGADTQYF
clone_size: .; v_call: TRBV7-3; j_call: TRBJ2-2; d_call: TRBD1; cdr3_nt: TGTGCCAGCAGCTTAAAGGATTGGACAGGGGCCGGGGAGCTGTTTTTT; cdr3_aa: CASSLKDWTGAGELFF
clone_size: .; v_call: TRBV10-3; j_call: TRBJ1-2; d_call: TRBD1; cdr3_nt: TGTGCCATCTTCGGAGGGGGCGACTATGGCTACACCTTC; cdr3_aa: CAIFGGGDYGYTF
clone_size: .; v_call: TRBV3-1/TRBV3-2; j_call: TRBJ2-3; d_call: TRBD2; cdr3_nt: TGTGCCAGCAGTAGCGGGCCCAGCACAGATACGCAGTATTTT; cdr3_aa: CASSSGPSTDTQYF
clone_size: once; v_call: TRBV3-1/TRBV3-2; j_call: TRBJ2-5; d_call: .; cdr3_nt: TGTGCCAGCAGCCACACCCGGGACAACCAAGAGACCCAGTACTTC; cdr3_aa: CASSHTRDNQETQYF
clone_size: .; v_call: TRBV29-1; j_call: TRBJ1-2; d_call: .; cdr3_nt: TGCAGCGCAGGGGAGGGGAACTATGGCTACACCTTC; cdr3_aa: CSAGEGNYGYTF
clone_size: .; v_call: TRBV11-2; j_call: TRBJ1-3; d_call: .; cdr3_nt: TGTGCCAGCAGCTTAGGAACGGGTCAAAGCTCTGGAAACACCATATATTTT; cdr3_aa: CASSLGTGQSSGNTIYF
clone_size: .; v_call: TRBV7-3; j_call: TRBJ2-2; d_call: .; cdr3_nt: TGTGCCAGCAGCTTACAGGGGAGTGGGGAGCTGTTTTTT; cdr3_aa: CASSLQGSGELFF
clone_size: few; v_call: TRBV4-1; j_call: TRBJ2-7; d_call: TRBD1; cdr3_nt: TGCGCCAGCAGCCAAGTAGGACAGGGTGGGTACGAGCAGTACTTC; cdr3_aa: CASSQVGQGGYEQYF
clone_size: .; v_call: TRBV19; j_call: TRBJ2-3; d_call: TRBD2; cdr3_nt: TGTGCCAGTACCTCCCAGCCCAGCGGGGGCACAGATACGCAGTATTTT; cdr3_aa: CASTSQPSGGTDTQYF
clone_size: .; v_call: TRBV19; j_call: TRBJ1-1; d_call: TRBD1; cdr3_nt: TGTGCCAGTAGACAGGGGGATGAAGCTTTCTTT; cdr3_aa: CASRQGDEAFF
clone_size: .; v_call: TRBV5-8; j_call: TRBJ2-3; d_call: TRBD1; cdr3_nt: TGTGCCAGCAGCCAGCTGGGACAGTTAGGTGCAGATACGCAGTATTTT; cdr3_aa: CASSQLGQLGADTQYF
clone_size: .; v_call: TRBV28; j_call: TRBJ1-4; d_call: TRBD1; cdr3_nt: TGTGCCAGCAGGACGGAAGACAGGGCGGATGAAAAACTGTTTTTT; cdr3_aa: CASRTEDRADEKLFF
clone_size: .; v_call: TRBV27; j_call: TRBJ1-1; d_call: .; cdr3_nt: TGTGCCAGCAGTTTACTTACCCGTCCCCGGGGGTTCCTTGGCACTGAAGCTTTCTTT; cdr3_aa: CASSLLTRPRGFLGTEAFF
clone_size: once; v_call: TRBV6-9; j_call: TRBJ1-1; d_call: .; cdr3_nt: TGTGCCAGCAGTTCCCAGGACACCTACACTGAAGCTTTCTTT; cdr3_aa: CASSSQDTYTEAFF
clone_size: .; v_call: TRBV11-2; j_call: TRBJ2-3; d_call: TRBD2; cdr3_nt: TGTGCCAGCAGCTTTTACGGGGGGGCCCGTCCCGAGGGAACAGATACGCAGTATTTT; cdr3_aa: CASSFYGGARPEGTDTQYF
clone_size: once; v_call: TRBV4-3; j_call: TRBJ2-3; d_call: TRBD2; cdr3_nt: TGCGCCAGCAGCCAGCGAGCGGGGGGGAACATGAATACGCAGTATTTT; cdr3_aa: CASSQRAGGNMNTQYF
clone_size: .; v_call: TRBV7-9; j_call: TRBJ2-1; d_call: TRBD1; cdr3_nt: TGTGCCAGCAGCTTTGAAAGGGGGCCCTACAATGAGCAGTTCTTC; cdr3_aa: CASSFERGPYNEQFF